This is a list of T cell receptor beta chains from one sample in a study of control samples from healthy donors and cancer patients. The assay was immunoSEQ multiplex PCR, and TCRdb's table has in-frame clones only and misses some. In the table there are approximately 83,000 clones, approximately 95% of which are singletons. The sequenced sample consisted of blood. These receptors were collected from a woman aged 25 to 39 in good health. Both conserved end residues are part of each CDR3.

j_gene,v_gene,CDR3aa
TRBJ1-5,TRBV28,CASSPLAGGPNQPQHF
TRBJ2-2,TRBV7-2,CASSFYISGELFF
TRBJ2-3,TRBV15,CATSRQTGSTDTQYF
TRBJ1-1,TRBV2,CASSEERNTEAFF
TRBJ1-4,TRBV5-4,CASSLEVASEKLFF
TRBJ1-1,TRBV29-1,CSAEREAFF
TRBJ2-2,TRBV19,CATTPGAYDTGELFF
TRBJ2-3,TRBV5-1,CASSIDVLAGPTDTQYF
TRBJ1-2,TRBV12-3/TRBV12-4,CASTRPLYGYTF
TRBJ2-1,TRBV29-1,CSVSRDYNEQFF
TRBJ2-7,TRBV4-1,CASSQGTVEQYF
TRBJ2-3,TRBV6-5,CASSFEPSTDTQYF
TRBJ2-7,TRBV5-4,CASSLWGQGAREQYF
TRBJ1-5,TRBV19,CASNPGQPKNQPQHF
TRBJ2-5,TRBV5-1,CASSLGRGGVGTQYF
TRBJ1-2,TRBV5-1,CASSSLVGGNYGYTF
TRBJ1-1,TRBV24-1,CATSATGGETEAFF
TRBJ1-5,TRBV27,CASKPNQPQHF
TRBJ2-7,TRBV7-8,CASGVRGVDEQYF
TRBJ2-5,TRBV3-1/TRBV3-2,CASSRPAAGKETQYF
TRBJ1-2,TRBV6-2/TRBV6-3,CASSYSQEMGYGYTF
TRBJ2-1,TRBV6-4,CASSDSRGLADHNEQFF
TRBJ2-7,TRBV28,CASSLRGGSYEQYF
TRBJ1-5,TRBV4-1,CASSQTDRVGGQPQHF
TRBJ2-2,TRBV4-2,CASSQDSYEVDNTGELFF
TRBJ1-5,TRBV15,CATSGHVSNQPQHF
TRBJ2-5,TRBV5-6,CASSLGREETQYF
TRBJ2-1,TRBV28,CASRADPLGTKGGNEQFF
TRBJ2-1,TRBV2,CASSEARLAGDEQFF
TRBJ2-7,TRBV12-3/TRBV12-4,CASSFEGIYEQYF
TRBJ2-1,TRBV12-5,CASARPRTGHNEQFF
TRBJ2-2,TRBV2,CASSRKNTGELFF
TRBJ2-2,TRBV11-2,CASSFGQGAIGELFF
TRBJ1-5,TRBV3-1/TRBV3-2,CASSQGSSNQPQHF
TRBJ1-3,TRBV18,CASSSGQGFGNTIYF
TRBJ1-5,TRBV19,CARIKNRGFGGNQPQHF
TRBJ1-1,TRBV27,CASSEQNLNTEAFF
TRBJ1-5,TRBV10-3,CAISDDRGVFGNQPQHF
TRBJ1-3,TRBV30,CAWSKGQGSGFGNTIYF
TRBJ1-5,TRBV13,CASSHSGGNQPQHF
TRBJ1-1,TRBV16,CASSQTGHPNTEAFF
TRBJ1-1,TRBV5-1,CASSLVRQSMNTEAFF